The source of this T cell receptor (beta chain) is a study of cytomegalovirus exposure and HLA in healthy donors. Germline assignment: CDR1 GTSNPN and CDR2 SVGIG (reference sequence). Trimming took off 0 bases at V and 8 bases at J, with 20 bases between the two ends. CDR3 length: 16 residues. Primers included in the PCR were 60 Vbeta and 13 Jbeta primers. Clones were read by immunoSEQ multiplex PCR, and TCRdb kept only the in-frame ones, dropping some. The sample contains 150,000 or so clones, approximately 79% of which appear only once. This clone has more than one count but fewer than ten. Sequences were obtained from PBMCs. The receptor's source is a man younger than 35 in good health and CMV-seropositive. V gene TRBV30 combines with J gene TRBJ2-4, with a possible D match to TRBD2 (6 bases). The CDR3 sequence is CAWSVPAGPWRDIQYF. The CDR3 coding sequence is TGTGCCTGGAGTGTACCGGCGGGACCGTGGCGGGACATTCAGTACTTC.